Sequencing of this T cell receptor (beta chain) was carried out in a study of blood T cell repertoires in COVID-19 (dated by TCRdb to 2018 to 2020). Regarding the complete study: Collaborator samples came from the United States, Italy and Spain and covered acute and convalescent phases of COVID-19. The material from the prospective study consisted of cDNA or gDNA derived from T cells, B-cell-depleted T cells, or PBMCs. Subjects who had been exposed to COVID-19, were actively infected with it, or had recovered from it provided the deeply sampled blood TCRbeta repertoires that made up the dataset. The repertoires were released in a freely available public database intended as a resource for research on the immune response to SARS-CoV-2. The samples were drawn from the first 160 participants of the ongoing ImmuneRACE study and from 1,254 subjects provided by 6 global collaborators. Nearly every sample came with metadata listing a de-identified subject ID, COVID-19 status, age in years and sex. Where available, HLA class I and class II types were obtained from metadata supplied by the sample provider rather than from assay-based typing. Paper-wide results and their limitations: The quantity of clinical and demographic metadata differed by source and by participant and was supplied without curation.

The cysteine opens and the phenylalanine closes a CDR3 of 17 amino acids. The CDR3 DNA has 51 bases and is translated from base 1. The germline V gene gives CDR1 as MGHRA and CDR2 as YSYEKL. The germline V end is reduced by 3 bases and the J end by 2 bases; junction bases left unmatched: 10. TCRbeta CDR3 regions were amplified from genomic DNA using the immunoSEQ Assay, a bias-controlled multiplex PCR. The authors' analysis ran thus. The number of nucleated cells in each sample was estimated from the amplification of reference gene primers within the assay. Sequence reads were collapsed and filtered to measure the absolute abundance of every unique TCRbeta CDR3 rearrangement. For each sample, productive Simpson clonality was calculated as the square root of Simpson's diversity index over productive rearrangements. This immuneACCESS table, as held by TCRdb, lists in-frame sequences with V and J called but not all clones. Of the missing ones, under half trace to an unresolved V gene in checked studies; the others have no known cause. The DNA gave D and trimming, while V, J and clone size come from that table. This sample lists some 120,000 clones; 80% were detected once. The ten largest clones capture around 25% of the sample.

With regard to this clone: The specificity of this receptor is unknown. Within one base of it there is no much larger clone, and no base qualities were kept.

Whole blood was collected in K2EDTA tubes by collaborating institutions according to the institutions' own protocols. For TCRbeta analysis, collaborator samples were shipped as frozen whole blood, as isolated PBMCs, or as DNA extracted from either sample type. The sequenced sample was peripheral blood. The TCR sequence derives from a human donor in a cohort sampled during active COVID-19. The sequence is built from TRBV4-1 and TRBJ2-5, and TRBD2 matches 9 of the central bases. The CDR3 protein is CASSQVPLTSGQETQYF. In nucleotide form, the sequence is TGCGCCAGCAGCCAGGTTCCACTGACTAGCGGACAAGAGACCCAGTACTTC.